This passage covers 5 T cell receptor beta chains from one sample sequenced in a study of technical replicates of blood from several donors. Libraries were prepared by immunoSEQ multiplex PCR; TCRdb keeps only in-frame clonotypes and omits some of them. The sample carries around 9,000 clones, 90% to 95% recorded once. The sequenced sample consisted of PBMCs. Receptors originate from a human donor in good health.

This chain uses TRBV6-5 with TRBJ2-3, with 7 bases that match TRBD1. V gave up 3 bases and J gave up 2 bases; unmatched junction bases: 5. This CDR3 comprises 15 residues. Germline CDR1 MNHEY, CDR2 SVGAGI. In nucleotides, the CDR3 is TGTGCCAGCAGTTATCAGGGGGTGACCACAGATACGCAGTATTTT. Its protein is CASSYQGVTTDTQYF.

V gene TRBV14 combines with J gene TRBJ2-1; TRBD1 agrees at 7 bases. The germline gives CDR1 SGHDN, CDR2 FVKESK. The CDR3 sequence is 14 residues long. The V segment lost 1 base and the J segment 7 bases; nucleotides outside the gene matches: 4. Written as DNA, the CDR3 is TGTGCCAGCAGCCAAGCCACAGGGGCTAATGAGCAGTTCTTC. This codes for CASSQATGANEQFF.

V gene TRBV5-1 combines with J gene TRBJ1-1; 11 nucleotides line up with TRBD1. V gave up 2 bases and J gave up 0 bases; unmatched junction bases: 9. This CDR3 spans 18 amino acids. The germline V gene encodes CDR1 SGHRS and CDR2 YFSETQ. In DNA form, the CDR3 reads TGCGCCAGCAGCTTAAGGACAGGGGGCGGCCCAATGAACACTGAAGCTTTCTTT. As protein: CASSLRTGGGPMNTEAFF.

The chain links TRBV30 to TRBJ1-1; tentatively, D is TRBD1 (5 bases). The CDR3 runs 11 residues. The V end lost 8 bases, the J end lost 5 bases, and 12 bases lay between the germline ends. Looked up from germline, CDR1 is GTSNPN and CDR2 is SVGIG (reference sequence). This chain's CDR3 is CAATRGTEAFF. Written as DNA, the CDR3 is TGTGCCGCGACTAGGGGAACTGAAGCTTTCTTT. The variable domain in full, completed from reference TRBV30 and TRBJ1-1, reads SQTIHQWPATLVQPVGSPLSLECTVEGTSNPNLYWYRQAAGRGLQLLFYSVGIGQISSEVPQNLSASRPQDRQFILSSKKLLLSDSGFYLCAATRGTEAFFGQGTRLTVV.

The chain links TRBV5-1 to TRBJ2-2; 9 bases match TRBD2. The V gene's germline CDR1 is SGHRS and CDR2 YFSETQ. This CDR3 region has 14 residues. With V trimmed by 5 bases and J by 1 base, 0 bases remained unmatched. CDR3 DNA: TGCGCCAGCAGGACTAGCGGGAACACCGGGGAGCTGTTTTTT. Translating gives CASRTSGNTGELFF.